Listed here is a single T cell receptor beta chain. Its antigen remains unidentified. Treatment: oral pan-JAK inhibitor, 5-10 mg twice daily. The CDR3 sequence is 15 residues long. Germline V lookup: CDR1 LNHDA, CDR2 SQIVND (reference sequence). Trimming took off 1 base at V and 7 bases at J, with 11 bases between the two ends. The record originates from a study of CD8+ T cells in alopecia areata. Overall study: At a dose of 5 to 10 mg twice daily, oral tofacitinib was given to treated patients. Severity scores in treated patients reflected the percentage of scalp affected. Dosing spanned 6 to 18 months on tofacitinib, then 6 months off drug.

The authors extracted RNA and reverse transcribed it into cDNA as the sequencing template. Data came from immunoSEQ multiplex PCR; TCRdb stores just in-frame clones and leaves some out. Of more than 200,000 clones detected, approximately 70% appear once; the ten largest clones hold more than 1%. Study-wide results and caveats: During tofacitinib treatment, many expanded lesional clones remained in scalp and blood.

The chain couples TRBV19 to TRBJ1-6; TRBD1 is a possible D gene (6 bases). The receptor was derived from a human donor with alopecia areata. The specimen was CD4+ T cells sorted from blood, collected at approximately week 42, from a patient treated with tofacitinib. CDR3 bases: TGTGCCAGTAGTATAGGAGGACAGACGAATTCACCCCTCCACTTT. This translates into CASSIGGQTNSPLHF.